This TCR beta chain was recovered during a study of T cell responses to AZD1222 COVID-19 vaccine (dated by TCRdb to about 2021). With respect to the entire study: AZD1222 recipients with second doses at about 4 weeks or about 12 weeks were pooled, because spike-specific TCR depth and breadth did not differ between schedules. TCR sequencing was performed for more than 230 trial participants, of whom about 200 were given two doses of AZD1222 and some 26 were given two doses of MenACWY control vaccine. Enrollment into the trials was organized by age into subgroups of 18-55, 56-69 and 70-plus years, and those subgroups contained roughly 150, 30 and 60 TCR-sequenced participants, respectively.

General study outcomes and caveats: The 56-69-year group was small, and its depth increase did not reach significance, likely because of low power. Epitopes outside the regions mutated in the B.1.351 and B.1.1.7 variants were reportedly recognized by nearly half of the unique spike-specific TCRs. The whole spike protein was spanned by vaccine-associated CD4 TCRs, and dominant responses were seen in regions 160-218 and 743-854. No day 14 peak-response samples were available, so repertoires were characterized only after the peak T cell response. Only six AZD1222 recipients were SARS-CoV-2 seropositive at baseline, limiting conclusions about previously exposed vaccinees. Spike-specific TCR breadth and depth rose significantly after two AZD1222 doses compared with day 0 and with MenACWY recipients. Most participants were white British and females outnumbered males, and the authors suggested that clonal diversity may have been underestimated.

On this clone: Its cognate antigen has yet to be identified. One base away there is no much larger clone; base qualities are not given.

The CDR3 regions of human TCRbeta chains were analyzed by immunosequencing. The study's own analysis went as follows. TCRs in the repertoires were matched against a reference library of SARS-CoV-2-specific TCRs that had been generated with the MIRA antigen-specificity platform. Breadth meant the fraction of unique TCRs that were SARS-CoV-2-associated, whereas depth meant the fraction of total T cells that were SARS-CoV-2-associated. Using the MIRA data, every spike-specific TCR was mapped to the spike region that the TCR reacted to and assigned to either a CD4 or a CD8 class. Log10-transformed breadth and depth values were compared by one-way ANOVA with Sidak's multiple comparisons tests. TCRdb took over this immuneACCESS table, retaining in-frame rearrangements with V and J assigned. Such tables are incomplete; in checked studies, under half of the missing clones stem from an unresolved V gene, and the remainder is unexplained. D and trimming were read from the DNA, whereas the V and J calls and clone size are those reported in that table. The sample data list approximately 130,000 clones, and roughly nine tenths of these were observed just once. Roughly 5% of the sample comes from the top ten.

What this sample's time point label stands for: baseline before first vaccination. Vaccinee samples came from UK trials COV001 and COV002, including a single-blind randomized controlled phase 2/3 trial of AZD1222 (ChAdOx1 nCoV-19) in healthy adults. For TCRbeta chain sequencing, PBMC samples were collected from trial participants at day 0 and at day 28 after the second dose. The specimen was peripheral blood, collected on day 0 of AZD1222 vaccination. The clonotype comes from an adult in good health.

The CDR3 in this case is CATGPPDSLGVYSNQPQHF. The bases read TGTGCCACCGGTCCTCCGGACAGCCTGGGTGTCTATAGCAATCAGCCCCAGCATTTT. In this chain, TRBV15 is recombined with TRBJ1-5; perhaps TRBD1 is the D gene, with 6 bases matching. From the cysteine through the phenylalanine, the CDR3 covers 19 amino acids. The only DNA kept is the CDR3, 57 bases in frame from the first base. V and J are truncated by 8 bases and 0 bases respectively, leaving an intervening sequence of 26 bases. The germline V gene (reference sequence) specifies LNHNV as CDR1 and YYDKDF as CDR2.